The next 12 T cell receptor beta chains were all read from a single sample in a study of shared clonotypes between healthy human individuals. Sequencing used immunoSEQ multiplex PCR; TCRdb keeps in-frame clones, though not all of them. This table has approximately 840,000 clones, roughly 96% appearing once. Naive CD8 cells, CD45RO-negative and positively selected for CCR7, excluded terminally differentiated effector memory CD45RA+ cells. What was sequenced was naive CD8+ T cells sorted from blood. Receptors were obtained from a man younger than 45 in good health.

The rearrangement uses TRBV27 and TRBJ2-1; the D gene is possibly TRBD2 (6 bases). Germline V gives CDR1 MNHEY, CDR2 SMNVEV (reference sequence). V dropped 2 bases and J dropped 4 bases, with 12 bases sitting between them. CDR3 size: 15 residues. In DNA form, the CDR3 reads TGTGCCAGCAGTTTAGGTGGGAGCGGGTACAATGAGCAGTTCTTC. This codes for CASSLGGSGYNEQFF.

The chain carries TRBV30 and TRBJ2-1, with D uncertain. Germline lookup yields CDR1 GTSNPN and CDR2 SVGIG (reference sequence). Deletions cut 3 bases from V and 4 bases from J, with 10 bases between. This CDR3 region has 13 residues. The CDR3 here is CAWSRSWYNEQFF. CDR3 nucleotide sequence: TGTGCCTGGAGCAGGAGCTGGTACAATGAGCAGTTCTTC.

The rearrangement joins TRBV7-9 to TRBJ2-1; perhaps TRBD2 as D (7 bases). V was shortened by 4 bases and J by 7 bases, with 14 bases between the two germline ends. Germline assignment: CDR1 SEHNR and CDR2 FQNEAQ (reference sequence). The CDR3 length is 14 residues. The CDR3 nucleotides are TGTGCCAGCAGCTACTTAGAGGGGGGGAATGAGCAGTTCTTC. Its translation: CASSYLEGGNEQFF.

The chain is built from TRBV10-1 and TRBJ2-1; tentatively, D is TRBD2 (5 bases). V was cut by 2 bases and J by 2 bases, with 13 bases left in between. This CDR3 spans 16 amino acids. Germline-derived CDR1 and CDR2 are WNHNN and SYGVQD (reference sequence). The CDR3 nucleotides are TGCGCCAGCAGTGAGACCAGAGCGGTGGCCTACAATGAGCAGTTCTTC. Encoded protein: CASSETRAVAYNEQFF.

The gene calls are TRBV6-5 and TRBJ2-7; D is possibly TRBD2 (6 bases). Germline V gives CDR1 MNHEY, CDR2 SVGAGI. V lost 3 bases to trimming and J lost 1 base, with 10 bases between them. The CDR3 is made up of 14 amino acids. This chain's CDR3 is CASSYGGDSYEQYF. The CDR3 nucleotides read TGTGCCAGCAGTTATGGCGGGGATTCCTACGAGCAGTACTTC.

This clone was counted a single time. The chain has TRBV13 and TRBJ2-1; 12 bases map to TRBD2. Looked up from germline, CDR1 is PRHDT and CDR2 is FYEKMQ (reference sequence). J gave up 7 bases and V 6 bases, and 4 bases lay outside the gene matches. The CDR3 spans 14 residues. The DNA of the CDR3 is TGTGCCAGCAGTTGGACTAGCGGGATGAATGAGCAGTTCTTC. This gives the protein CASSWTSGMNEQFF.

V usage is TRBV11-2 and J usage is TRBJ1-1, with no clear D. CDR3 size: 14 residues. The V and J ends lost 5 bases and 3 bases respectively, with 13 bases between them. Per the germline V gene, CDR1 is SGHAT and CDR2 is FQNNGV. In nucleotides, the CDR3 is TGTGCCAGCAGCCCACACGTCGGGGACACTGAAGCTTTCTTT. It codes for CASSPHVGDTEAFF.

CDR3: CASSYLPTPNEKLFF. The CDR3 region has the DNA TGTGCCAGCAGTTACCTACCGACGCCGAATGAAAAACTGTTTTTT. V is TRBV6-5 and J is TRBJ1-4; D uncertain. V gave up 2 bases and J gave up 5 bases, with 12 bases separating them. The CDR3 runs to 15 residues. Germline CDR1 and CDR2: MNHEY and SVGAGI.

The chain carries TRBV7-8 and TRBJ1-3, with TRBD1 identical over 7 bases. Per the germline V gene, CDR1 is SGHVS and CDR2 is FQNEAQ. CDR3 length: 16 amino acids. Unmatched junction bases numbered 5, after V lost 3 bases and J lost 0 bases. For the CDR3, the DNA is TGTGCCAGCAGCTTGCTCGGGACAGTCTCTGGAAACACCATATATTTT. This sequence encodes CASSLLGTVSGNTIYF.

The chain is built from TRBV7-9 and TRBJ2-7, with 8 nucleotides matching TRBD1. The CDR3 spans 12 residues. The ends lost 10 bases at V and 3 bases at J; junction bases unmatched: 5. Germline V gene sequence: CDR1 SEHNR, CDR2 FQNEAQ (reference sequence). Here the CDR3 DNA reads TGTGCCACTGGACAGGGAATCTACGAGCAGTACTTC. Amino acid sequence: CATGQGIYEQYF.

The genes are TRBV4-1 and TRBJ1-2; D call uncertain. The CDR3 runs to 13 residues. From germline, CDR1 is MGHRA and CDR2 YSYEKL. Trimming left V 0 bases short and J 5 bases short, with 7 bases between. The CDR3 loop is CASSQEGRYGYTF. The CDR3 nucleotides read TGCGCCAGCAGCCAAGAGGGGAGGTATGGCTACACCTTC.

The chain couples TRBV29-1 to TRBJ2-7, with 11 bases fitting TRBD2. Germline-derived CDR1 and CDR2 are SQVTM and ANQGSEA. CDR3 length: 18 amino acids. V was pared by 0 bases and J by 0 bases, with 10 bases of the junction left unmatched. The CDR3 sequence is CSVEDDSGRAPDSYEQYF. The DNA for the CDR3 is TGCAGCGTTGAAGATGATAGCGGGAGGGCCCCCGACTCCTACGAGCAGTACTTC.